This record covers a single T cell receptor beta chain. The antigen is unknown. The sample belongs to a study of PD-1 blockade in classical Hodgkin lymphoma. The study's findings and limits: Baseline TCR diversity was reportedly lower in newly diagnosed patients than healthy donors. By cycle point C4D1, TCR diversity had risen significantly in CD4+ cells (but not CD8+ cells).

This CDR3 region has 17 residues. Trimming shortened V by 3 bases and J by 0 bases, and 14 bases separated the two germline ends. Germline CDR1 reads LGHNA; CDR2 reads YSLEER. TCRdb keeps only in-frame clones here, not all; method: immunoSEQ multiplex PCR. The sample shows over 20,000 clones, less than 75% of them seen only once. Specified time point: cycle 4 day 1 (C4D1), after 5 to 7 weeks of nivolumab. Relapse was seen in all patients after autologous stem cell transplantation, and brentuximab vedotin exposure was variable. The J gene is TRBJ2-2, the V gene TRBV4-3; possibly TRBD1 or TRBD2 for D (5 bases each). Specimen: peripheral blood mononuclear cells (PBMCs), collected before the fourth cycle of nivolumab. The origin of this receptor is a human donor with classical Hodgkin lymphoma. The CDR3 coding sequence is TGCGCCAGCAGCCACTCTCCGGGACCTTCGAACACCGGGGAGCTGTTTTTT. Translating it yields CASSHSPGPSNTGELFF.